This note documents a single TCR beta chain sequence. Its matching antigen is unknown. The sort gate was single viable CD3+CD4+CD8-CD45RO+ cells for memory CD4+ T cells. Serum IgG to CMV pp150, pp28, p38 and p52 defined serostatus. TCRdb keeps only in-frame clones here, not all; method: immunoSEQ multiplex PCR. The sample lists tens of thousands of clones, around 80% seen once, with around 0.77% in the top ten. The sample is drawn from a study of memory CD4+ T cells and cytomegalovirus serostatus. Study-level findings and limits: CD4+ memory repertoires contained about 40% of the roughly 160 reported CMV TCRbeta sequences.

The germline gives CDR1 PRHDT, CDR2 FYEKMQ (reference sequence). J gave up 4 bases and V 5 bases, and 8 bases lay outside the gene matches. This CDR3 has 15 amino acids. Sequenced material: memory CD4+ T cells from blood. The chain has TRBV13 and TRBJ2-5, with 9 bases fitting TRBD1. This clonotype originated in an adult in good health and CMV-seronegative. CDR3 sequence reads: CASSPPGQGGETQYF. For the CDR3, the DNA is TGTGCCAGCAGCCCGCCGGGACAGGGAGGAGAGACCCAGTACTTC.